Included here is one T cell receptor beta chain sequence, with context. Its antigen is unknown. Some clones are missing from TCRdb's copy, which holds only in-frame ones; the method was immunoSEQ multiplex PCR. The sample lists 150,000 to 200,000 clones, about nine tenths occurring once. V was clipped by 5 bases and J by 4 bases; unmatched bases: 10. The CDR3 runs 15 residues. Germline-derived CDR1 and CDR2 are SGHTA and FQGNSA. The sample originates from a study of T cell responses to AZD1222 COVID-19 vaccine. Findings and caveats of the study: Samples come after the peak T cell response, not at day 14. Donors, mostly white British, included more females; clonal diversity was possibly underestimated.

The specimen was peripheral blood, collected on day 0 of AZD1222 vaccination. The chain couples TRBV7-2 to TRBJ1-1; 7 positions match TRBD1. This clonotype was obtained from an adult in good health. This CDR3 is CASSIPLQGITEAFF. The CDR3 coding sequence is TGTGCCAGCAGCATCCCATTACAGGGGATCACTGAAGCTTTCTTT.